The next 6 T cell receptor beta chains were all read from a single sample in a study of high-grade serous ovarian cancer treatment subgroups. Measured with immunoSEQ multiplex PCR; TCRdb has only the in-frame clones, and not every one. Altogether more than 8,000 clones are present, about 71% being singletons, with the ten largest covering under 5%. The tumor samples were collected prior to definitive surgery or chemotherapy. Material for sequencing was tumor tissue. All receptors come from a human donor with high-grade serous ovarian cancer.

To note about this clone: The junction departs from germline at one end; a sequencing error may be responsible. The rearrangement uses TRBV7-2 and TRBJ2-5; D might be TRBD2 (5 bases). The germline gives CDR1 SGHTA, CDR2 FQGNSA. This CDR3 region has 13 residues. Here the CDR3 DNA reads TGCGCCAGCAGCCAAGTAGCGAAAGAGACCCAGTACTTC. Protein product: CASSQVAKETQYF.

V and J are TRBV28 and TRBJ1-5; D may be TRBD1 (5 bases). This CDR3 is built from 15 residues. In germline, CDR1 is MDHEN, CDR2 SYDVKM. V lost 4 bases and J lost 6, with 16 bases in between. The CDR3 DNA sequence: TGTGCCAGCAGTTCCCCCGACAGAAGGGGTCAGCCCCAGCATTTT. It is translated as CASSSPDRRGQPQHF.

This chain links TRBV5-4 with TRBJ2-5; the match to TRBD1 covers 11 bases. The CDR3 totals 16 residues. CDR1 SGHNT and CDR2 YYREEE come from the germline V gene (reference sequence). The V gene end was trimmed by 0 bases and the J gene end by 7 bases; junction bases not matched to a gene: 8. The CDR3 is CASSLVGPDRGRTQYF. The CDR3 DNA reads as TGTGCCAGCAGCTTGGTAGGGCCGGACAGGGGGCGGACCCAGTACTTC.

This clone is a singleton in its sample. The chain joins TRBV6-6 to TRBJ2-7, with 8 positions matching TRBD2. Germline trimming cut 4 bases from V and 4 bases from J; bases unmatched to any gene: 0. The germline gives CDR1 MNHNY, CDR2 SVGAGI (reference sequence). The CDR3 has 12 residues. CDR3 protein: CASSSGGYEQYF. The CDR3 DNA is TGTGCCAGCAGTTCGGGGGGGTACGAGCAGTACTTC.

The genes are TRBV19 and TRBJ2-7, with 7 bases that match TRBD2. V dropped 6 bases and J dropped 2; count of bases not matched to a gene: 7. The CDR3 consists of 14 residues. From germline, CDR1 is LNHDA and CDR2 SQIVND (reference sequence). The CDR3 sequence: CASRGTGGPYEQYF. CDR3 coding DNA: TGTGCCAGTAGGGGAACGGGGGGTCCCTACGAGCAGTACTTC.

This chain links TRBV6-5 with TRBJ1-3; unclear D gene. The germline V and J ends were trimmed by 3 bases and 0 bases, with 12 bases remaining between them. CDR3 length equals 16 residues. Per germline, CDR1 MNHEY and CDR2 SVGAGI. CDR3: CASSYSPTLSGNTIYF. Here the CDR3 DNA reads TGTGCCAGCAGTTATTCCCCGACCCTCTCTGGAAACACCATATATTTT.